This T cell receptor beta chain derives from a study of beta chain features in type 1 diabetes. Reverse transcription of all isolated RNA meant that expressed TCRB transcripts were sequenced. This table comes from immunoSEQ multiplex PCR, and its TCRdb copy is limited to in-frame clones, with some not included. The sample records 300,000 to 450,000 clones, about 10% being singletons. Every sorted population was more than 98% pure. Trimming removed 1 base at V and 9 bases at J, with 11 bases between. The CDR3 runs 13 residues. CDR1 is SGDLS, CDR2 YYNGEE, per germline. Turning to this clone: Its antigen remains unidentified.

Study results and caveats: Any HLA type influence on TCRB rearrangement was left unresolved here. Patients with type 1 diabetes showed fewer VDJ junction insertions and more deletions. The study found moderately but significantly shorter TCRB CDR3s in all four CD4+ subsets of Type 1 diabetes patients. Over-representation of high TCR-expressing cells was a possible consequence of cDNA sequencing.

This sequence joins TRBV9 and TRBJ2-1; weak D call: TRBD2 (6 bases). The receptor was derived from a man younger than 45 with type 1 diabetes. Sequenced input: central memory CD4+ T cells from blood. The CDR3 protein is CASSVQVGGEQFF. In nucleotides, the CDR3 is TGTGCCAGCAGCGTACAGGTGGGGGGTGAGCAGTTCTTC.